This TCR beta chain came from a study of blood T cell repertoires in COVID-19. The protocol was immunoSEQ multiplex PCR, while the TCRdb copy is restricted to in-frame clones and leaves out a portion. Of 91,000 or so clones listed, 85% to 90% are singletons. The V end was cut by 0 bases, the J end by 3 bases, with 10 bases between. Germline lookup yields CDR1 SGHDT and CDR2 YYEEEE. The CDR3 runs to 15 residues. This clone occurred a few times. The sequence derives from a woman aged 60-70 years in a cohort sampled during active or convalescent COVID-19. The source material was peripheral blood. The chain is built from TRBV5-6 and TRBJ1-3, with D uncertain. The CDR3 DNA is TGTGCCAGCAGCTTGGGCGGCCCCGGTGGAAACACCATATATTTT. Its translation: CASSLGGPGGNTIYF.